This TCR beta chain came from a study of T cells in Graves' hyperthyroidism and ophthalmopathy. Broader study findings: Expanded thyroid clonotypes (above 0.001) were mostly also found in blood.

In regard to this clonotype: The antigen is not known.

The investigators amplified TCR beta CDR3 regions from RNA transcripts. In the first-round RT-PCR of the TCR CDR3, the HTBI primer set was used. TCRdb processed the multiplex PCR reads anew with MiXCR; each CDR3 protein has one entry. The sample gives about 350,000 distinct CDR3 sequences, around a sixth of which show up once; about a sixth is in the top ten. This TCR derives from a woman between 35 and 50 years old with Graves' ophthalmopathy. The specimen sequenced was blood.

CDR3 DNA: TGTGCCAGCAGTTACGGGGGGCAGGTCGGGGAGCTGTTTTTT. Its translation is CASSYGGQVGELFF. The chain carries TRBV6-5 and TRBJ2-2; D possibly uses TRBD1 or TRBD2 (6 bases each). The CDR3 covers 14 residues. Trimming took off 2 bases at V and 7 bases at J, with 11 bases between the two ends. Germline CDR1 is MNHEY and CDR2 is SVGAGI.